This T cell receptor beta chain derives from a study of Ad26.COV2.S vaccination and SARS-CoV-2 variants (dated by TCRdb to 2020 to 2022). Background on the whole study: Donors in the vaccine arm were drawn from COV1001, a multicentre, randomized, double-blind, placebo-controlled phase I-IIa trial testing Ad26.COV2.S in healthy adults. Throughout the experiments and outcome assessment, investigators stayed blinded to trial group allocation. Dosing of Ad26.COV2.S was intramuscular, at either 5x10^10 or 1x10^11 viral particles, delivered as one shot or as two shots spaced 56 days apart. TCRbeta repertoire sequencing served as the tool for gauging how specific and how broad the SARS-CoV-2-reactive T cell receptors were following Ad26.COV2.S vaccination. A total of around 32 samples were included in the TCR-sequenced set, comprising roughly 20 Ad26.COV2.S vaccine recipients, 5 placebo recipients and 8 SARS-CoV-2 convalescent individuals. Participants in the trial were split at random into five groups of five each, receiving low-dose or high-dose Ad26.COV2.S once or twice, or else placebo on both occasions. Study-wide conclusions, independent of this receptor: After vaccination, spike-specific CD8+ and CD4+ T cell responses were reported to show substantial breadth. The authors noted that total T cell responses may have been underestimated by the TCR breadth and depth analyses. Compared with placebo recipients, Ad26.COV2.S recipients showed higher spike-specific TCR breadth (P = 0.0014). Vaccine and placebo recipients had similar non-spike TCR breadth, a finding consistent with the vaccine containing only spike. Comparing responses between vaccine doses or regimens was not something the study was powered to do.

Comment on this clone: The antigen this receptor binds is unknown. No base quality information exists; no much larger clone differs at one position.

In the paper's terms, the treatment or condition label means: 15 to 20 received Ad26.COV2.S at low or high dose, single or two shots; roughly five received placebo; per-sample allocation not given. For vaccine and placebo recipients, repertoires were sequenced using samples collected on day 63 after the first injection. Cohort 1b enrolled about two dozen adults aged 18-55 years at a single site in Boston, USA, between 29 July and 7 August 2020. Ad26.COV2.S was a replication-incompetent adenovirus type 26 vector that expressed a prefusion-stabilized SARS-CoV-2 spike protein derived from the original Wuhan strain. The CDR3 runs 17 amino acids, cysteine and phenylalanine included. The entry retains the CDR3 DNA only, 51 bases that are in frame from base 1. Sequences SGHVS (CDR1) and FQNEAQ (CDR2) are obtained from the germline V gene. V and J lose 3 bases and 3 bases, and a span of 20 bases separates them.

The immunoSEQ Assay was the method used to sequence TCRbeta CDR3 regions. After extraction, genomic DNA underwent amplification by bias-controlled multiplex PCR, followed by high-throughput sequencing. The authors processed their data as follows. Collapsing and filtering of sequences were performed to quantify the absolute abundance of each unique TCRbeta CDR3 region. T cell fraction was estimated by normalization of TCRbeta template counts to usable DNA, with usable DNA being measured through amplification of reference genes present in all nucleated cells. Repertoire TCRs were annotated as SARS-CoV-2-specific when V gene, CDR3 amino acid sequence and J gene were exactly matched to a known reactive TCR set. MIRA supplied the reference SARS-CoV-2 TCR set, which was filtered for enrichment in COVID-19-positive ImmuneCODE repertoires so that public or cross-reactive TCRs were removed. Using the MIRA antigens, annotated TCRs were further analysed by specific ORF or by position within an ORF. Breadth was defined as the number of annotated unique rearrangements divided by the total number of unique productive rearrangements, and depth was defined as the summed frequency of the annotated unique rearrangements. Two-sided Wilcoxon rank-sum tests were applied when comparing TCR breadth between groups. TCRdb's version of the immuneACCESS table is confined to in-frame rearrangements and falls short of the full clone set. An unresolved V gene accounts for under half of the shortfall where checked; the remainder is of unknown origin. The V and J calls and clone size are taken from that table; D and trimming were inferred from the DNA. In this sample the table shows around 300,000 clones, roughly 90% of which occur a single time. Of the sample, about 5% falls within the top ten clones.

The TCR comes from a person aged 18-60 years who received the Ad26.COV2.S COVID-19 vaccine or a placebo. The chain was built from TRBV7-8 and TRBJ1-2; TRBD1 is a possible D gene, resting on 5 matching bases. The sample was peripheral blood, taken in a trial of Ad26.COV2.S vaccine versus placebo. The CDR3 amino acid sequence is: CASSFFLLGDRHYGYTF. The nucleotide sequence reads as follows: TGTGCCAGCAGCTTCTTTCTTTTGGGGGACCGTCACTATGGCTACACCTTC.